Each of the 11 T cell receptor beta chains below was sequenced from the same sample in a study of OX40 agonist ivuxolimab in advanced cancers. Clones were sequenced by immunoSEQ multiplex PCR, and TCRdb holds only the in-frame ones, with some missing. Of fewer than 100,000 clones listed, around 90% are singletons. The sequencing used CD4+ or CD8+ T cells sorted from blood, collected in a trial of the OX40 agonist ivuxolimab. Receptors were obtained from an adult with an advanced solid tumor such as melanoma, head and neck, liver or kidney cancer.

This chain joins TRBV7-8 and TRBJ2-7, with a weak D call TRBD1 (5 bases). Trimming took off 1 base at V and 2 bases at J, with 12 bases between the two ends. CDR1 and CDR2 (germline): SGHVS, FQNEAQ. The CDR3 covers 15 residues. CDR3: CASSLVSQGTYEQYF. Written as DNA, the CDR3 is TGTGCCAGCAGCTTAGTTTCGCAGGGAACCTACGAGCAGTACTTC.

V is TRBV4-3 and J is TRBJ2-5; either TRBD1 or TRBD2 may supply D (6 bases each). Trimming took off 1 base at V and 7 bases at J, with 10 bases between the two ends. This CDR3 has 13 residues. Per the germline V gene, CDR1 is LGHNA and CDR2 is YSLEER. CDR3 sequence reads: CASSQGRGGTQYF. The CDR3 DNA reads as TGCGCCAGCAGCCAAGGCAGGGGAGGGACCCAGTACTTC.

The V call is TRBV7-2, the J call TRBJ2-5; TRBD1 or TRBD2 may be the D gene (5 bases each). This CDR3 is built from 14 residues. Trimming pared 3 bases from V and 7 bases from J, leaving 15 bases between. Germline lookup yields CDR1 SGHTA and CDR2 FQGNSA. As DNA, the CDR3 is TGTGCCAGCAGCTTGAGGCGAGGGGTAGGGACCCAGTACTTC. Residues: CASSLRRGVGTQYF.

Here the CDR3 DNA reads TGTGCCAGCAGTGAACGGCAGGGTAGCACAGATACGCAGTATTTT. It is translated as CASSERQGSTDTQYF. The chain joins TRBV2 to TRBJ2-3; tentative D call: TRBD1 (5 bases). The CDR3 contains 15 residues. The germline V gene encodes CDR1 SNHLY and CDR2 FYNNEI. Trimming stripped 2 bases from V and 0 bases from J, with 9 bases between.

The chain couples TRBV7-2 to TRBJ2-7; D possibly corresponds to TRBD2 (7 bases). Trimming took off 6 bases at V and 0 bases at J, with 15 bases between the two ends. The CDR3 extends over 15 amino acids. CDR1 and CDR2 (germline): SGHTA, FQGNSA. The CDR3 bases are TGTGCCAGCAGTTTGGGGGGCGGGAGCTCCTACGAGCAGTACTTC. Its protein is CASSLGGGSSYEQYF.

This chain joins TRBV18 and TRBJ2-3; D unclear. Germline CDR1 is KGHSH and CDR2 is LQKENI. V lost 2 bases and J 0 bases, leaving 6 bases between the germline ends. The CDR3 length is 14 residues. The CDR3 DNA sequence: TGTGCCAGCTCACCAATACCTAGCACAGATACGCAGTATTTT. This codes for CASSPIPSTDTQYF.

Turning to this clone: Other DNA sequences in this sample translate to the same CDR3. The chain carries TRBV11-3 and TRBJ1-1; D is unclear. CDR1 SGHNT and CDR2 YENEEA come from the germline V gene. Trimming took off 1 base at V and 2 bases at J, with 5 bases between the two ends. The CDR3 loop spans 13 amino acids. The CDR3 is CASSLGENTEAFF. The CDR3 nucleotides are TGTGCCAGCAGCTTAGGGGAAAACACTGAAGCTTTCTTT.

This clone was counted a single time. The V call is TRBV4-2, the J call TRBJ2-3; D ambiguous. CDR3 length: 14 amino acids. Germline V lookup: CDR1 LGHNA, CDR2 YNFKEQ. The V and J ends lost 1 base and 0 bases respectively, with 5 bases between them. The CDR3 DNA sequence: TGTGCCAGCAGCCAAGGACCAAGCACAGATACGCAGTATTTT. Translation: CASSQGPSTDTQYF.

This chain connects TRBV30 to TRBJ1-3; 8 bases agree with TRBD1. Germline CDR1 is GTSNPN and CDR2 is SVGIG (reference sequence). V was clipped by 2 bases and J by 3 bases; unmatched bases: 12. The CDR3 has 17 amino acids. CDR3 coding DNA: TGTGCCTGGAGTCCAAACTCAGGGGGCCTTTTTGGAAACACCATATATTTT. It yields the protein CAWSPNSGGLFGNTIYF. The full variable domain, completed using reference TRBV30 and TRBJ1-3, is SQTIHQWPATLVQPVGSPLSLECTVEGTSNPNLYWYRQAAGRGLQLLFYSVGIGQISSEVPQNLSASRPQDRQFILSSKKLLLSDSGFYLCAWSPNSGGLFGNTIYFGEGSWLTVV.

This chain uses TRBV7-2 with TRBJ1-2; 8 positions agree with TRBD1. There are 14 residues in the CDR3. Per the germline V gene, CDR1 is SGHTA and CDR2 is FQGNSA. J was trimmed by 5 bases and V by 7 bases; bases with no gene match: 9. The CDR3 loop is CASIGGQGLYGYTF. CDR3 coding DNA: TGTGCCAGCATAGGAGGACAGGGACTGTATGGCTACACCTTC.

The chain is built from TRBV27 and TRBJ2-4, with TRBD1 as a possible D gene (5 bases). The V end lost 7 bases, the J end lost 0 bases, and 25 bases lay between the germline ends. The CDR3 consists of 19 residues. The germline V gene has CDR1 MNHEY and CDR2 SMNVEV (reference sequence). CDR3 amino acids: CASNPGQGQGDLAKNIQYF. For the CDR3, the DNA is TGTGCCAGCAACCCAGGGCAGGGTCAGGGTGACCTAGCCAAAAACATTCAGTACTTC.